A few counts support the clone carrying this T cell receptor beta chain. Its antigen is unidentified. cDNA reverse transcribed from extracted RNA served as the sequencing template. The repertoire was sequenced with immunoSEQ multiplex PCR; TCRdb's copy has only in-frame clones and lacks some. The data show over 70,000 clones, about 71% seen once. Trimming took off 0 bases at V and 1 base at J, with 9 bases between the two ends. Germline loops: CDR1 MGHRA, CDR2 YSYEKL. The CDR3 has 15 amino acids. The data are from a study of CD8+ T cells in alopecia areata. Across the study: Using the percentage of affected scalp area, treated patients' severity was scored.

The sample's treatment: oral pan-JAK inhibitor, 5-10 mg twice daily. Peripheral blood and lesional scalp punch biopsies came from alopecia areata patients. Findings and caveats of the study: Among the top 100, expanded CD8+ clones, as well as scalp clonality, were significantly decreased by tofacitinib. Numerous clones, expanded in lesions, remained in scalp and blood during tofacitinib.

This receptor was obtained from a human donor with alopecia areata. V usage is TRBV4-1 and J usage is TRBJ1-2; the D is unclear. The sequenced sample was CD8+ T cells sorted from blood, obtained at week 24, from a patient treated with tofacitinib. CDR3 nucleotide sequence: TGCGCCAGCAGCCAAGACTGGGCCGTTAACTATGGCTACACCTTC. This encodes CASSQDWAVNYGYTF.